This passage covers 6 T cell receptor beta chains from one sample sequenced in a study of CD8 T cells in Susac syndrome. Random hexamers were used to reverse transcribe about 0.45 to 1 ug of RNA. TCRdb independently ran MiXCR on the immunoSEQ multiplex PCR reads; one entry per CDR3 protein. The table lists about 240,000 distinct CDR3 sequences, less than 96% of them singletons. Sample: CD4+ T cells from PBMCs. These receptors originate from a human donor with Susac syndrome.

The chain recombines TRBV18 with TRBJ2-3; 9 bases align to TRBD2. The V gene's germline CDR1 is KGHSH and CDR2 LQKENI. Trimming took 4 bases from V and 5 from J; bases not matched to a gene: 10. The CDR3 totals 16 residues. In nucleotides, the CDR3 is TGTGCCAGCTCACGAGGAGCGGGAGGTCCGAGAGATACGCAGTATTTT. It codes for CASSRGAGGPRDTQYF.

In its sample, this clonotype was seen once. The chain carries TRBV4-1 and TRBJ2-5; the match to TRBD2 covers 11 bases. The CDR3 sequence is 16 residues long. The V gene's germline CDR1 is MGHRA and CDR2 YSYEKL. V was pared by 4 bases and J by 5 bases, with 9 bases of the junction left unmatched. The CDR3 sequence: CASSRGLAGRGETQYF. The DNA for the CDR3 is TGCGCCAGCAGCCGAGGACTAGCGGGTCGAGGGGAGACCCAGTACTTC.

This chain connects TRBV24-1 to TRBJ1-2; D remains ambiguous. Trimming removed 2 bases from V and 1 base from J, with 7 bases in between. The length of the CDR3 is 14 residues. CDR1 and CDR2 (germline): KGHDR, SFDVKD. CDR3 region: CATSDSRLNYGYTF. CDR3 nucleotide sequence: TGTGCCACCAGTGATTCCCGCCTTAACTATGGCTACACCTTC.

The gene calls are TRBV2 and TRBJ1-1; D is unclear. The CDR3 is made up of 13 amino acids. Looked up from germline, CDR1 is SNHLY and CDR2 is FYNNEI. The ends were cut back, 8 bases at V and 1 base at J, with 11 bases in the middle. CDR3 sequence: CASHGRRNTEAFF. The CDR3 nucleotides read TGTGCCAGCCACGGGAGAAGGAACACTGAAGCTTTCTTT. Full variable domain (remainder filled in from reference TRBV2 and TRBJ1-1): EPEVTQTPSHQVTQMGQEVILRCVPISNHLYFYWYRQILGQKVEFLVSFYNNEISEKSEIFDDQFSVERPDGSNFTLKIRSTKLEDSAMYFCASHGRRNTEAFFGQGTRLTVV.

This chain joins TRBV18 and TRBJ2-4, with TRBD2 as a possible D gene (6 bases). The CDR3 runs to 16 residues. The germline V gene has CDR1 KGHSH and CDR2 LQKENI. With 2 bases removed from V and 0 bases from J, the gap between germline ends came to 11 bases. The CDR3 here is CASSPAGRLAKNIQYF. The CDR3 DNA is TGTGCCAGCTCACCAGCAGGGAGGTTAGCCAAAAACATTCAGTACTTC.

The rearrangement joins TRBV23-1 to TRBJ2-4; TRBD2 aligns across 12 bases. TRBV23-1 carries the ORF label, with uncertain function. CDR3 length: 19 amino acids. The V gene end was trimmed by 0 bases and the J gene end by 1 base; junction bases not matched to a gene: 7. The CDR3 DNA reads as TGCGCCAGCAGTCAATCGCGGCTAGCGGGAGGGGTGGCCAAAAACATTCAGTACTTC. Protein product: CASSQSRLAGGVAKNIQYF.